The T cell receptor (beta chain) described here comes from a study of fetal regulatory T cell absence and autoimmunity. V was cut by 5 bases and J by 8 bases, with 8 bases left in between. The CDR3 is made up of 11 amino acids. Germline-derived CDR1 and CDR2 are SGDLS and YYNGEE. Regarding this clone: As yet, its antigen is unknown.

The data were produced by immunoSEQ multiplex PCR, yet TCRdb's version contains in-frame clones alone and is incomplete. The table shows about 43,000 clones, with about four fifths occurring only once. Findings of the study overall: Antigen-driven pancreatic autoimmunity before birth in IPEX was inferred from oligoclonal enrichment. Some top pancreas TCR clones were over 85-fold enriched versus cord blood.

The clonotype originates from a newborn boy with IPEX syndrome. This rearrangement joins TRBV9 to TRBJ2-1; D is ambiguous. Sequencing was performed on cord blood. The CDR3 sequence is CASSAKDEQFF. The CDR3 DNA sequence: TGTGCCAGCAGTGCTAAGGATGAGCAGTTCTTC.